The 22 T cell receptor beta chains below were found in one sample sequenced in a study of cytomegalovirus exposure and HLA in healthy donors. It was with 60 Vbeta and 13 Jbeta primers that the PCR ran. Some clones are missing from TCRdb's copy, which holds only in-frame ones; the method was immunoSEQ multiplex PCR. The data contain around 260,000 clones, under 90% of them singletons. Sequences were obtained from PBMCs. These receptors all stem from a girl under 10 years old in good health and CMV-seronegative.

V is TRBV2 and J is TRBJ2-5; a weak D match, TRBD1 (6 bases). Between the trimmed V and J ends, which lost 6 bases and 5 bases, there was a span of 10 bases. This CDR3 comprises 12 residues. Looked up from germline, CDR1 is SNHLY and CDR2 is FYNNEI. This CDR3 is CASRSQGETQYF. The CDR3 DNA reads TGTGCCAGCAGATCGCAGGGGGAGACCCAGTACTTC.

A few counts support this clone. The chain joins TRBV27 to TRBJ1-1, with a tentative D call TRBD1 (5 bases). The V end was cut by 8 bases, the J end by 7 bases, with 26 bases between. Germline CDR1 is MNHEY and CDR2 is SMNVEV (reference sequence). The CDR3 has 16 residues. CDR3 bases: TGTGCCAGCGGCCGGTTGCAGGGAATGGGGCTGGGTGAAGCTTTCTTT. Its protein is CASGRLQGMGLGEAFF.

The V and J genes are TRBV4-1 and TRBJ2-1; no reliable D call. CDR1 is MGHRA, CDR2 YSYEKL, per germline. This CDR3 region has 15 residues. V lost 1 base, J lost 5 bases, and 12 bases lay in between. CDR3 protein: CASSQGLVRHNEQFF. In DNA, the CDR3 is TGCGCCAGCAGCCAAGGGCTAGTCCGCCACAATGAGCAGTTCTTC.

The CDR3 reads CASSESLTGDTEAFF. The CDR3 DNA reads TGTGCCAGCAGTGAATCCCTGACCGGGGACACTGAAGCTTTCTTT. V gene TRBV25-1 combines with J gene TRBJ1-1; D not certain. Germline V CDR1 and CDR2: MGHDK, SYGVNS. With 1 base removed from V and 3 bases from J, the gap between germline ends came to 12 bases. This CDR3 comprises 15 residues.

The genes are TRBV5-4 and TRBJ1-2, with D perhaps TRBD1 (5 bases). Germline CDR1 and CDR2: SGHNT and YYREEE (reference sequence). V was shortened by 4 bases and J by 8 bases, with 15 bases between the two germline ends. This CDR3 is built from 13 residues. CDR3 coding DNA: TGTGCCAGCAGCCCGGGGGGTTTTTGGGGCTACACCTTC. Translation: CASSPGGFWGYTF.

The CDR3 sequence: CASSAWGSGGDTEAFF. The CDR3, as DNA: TGTGCCAGCAGCGCCTGGGGCAGTGGGGGGGACACTGAAGCTTTCTTT. The rearrangement links TRBV7-9 to TRBJ1-1, with a weak D call TRBD1 (5 bases). Germline V lookup: CDR1 SEHNR, CDR2 FQNEAQ (reference sequence). V lost 5 bases and J 3 bases, leaving 19 bases between the germline ends. This CDR3 comprises 16 residues.

The rearrangement uses TRBV2 and TRBJ2-2; no clear D. This CDR3 region has 13 residues. Germline V CDR1 and CDR2: SNHLY, FYNNEI. With 7 bases removed from V and 1 base from J, the gap between germline ends came to 7 bases. CDR3 sequence: CASNFMNTGELFF. The DNA for the CDR3 is TGTGCCAGCAACTTTATGAACACCGGGGAGCTGTTTTTT.

V gene TRBV21-1 combines with J gene TRBJ1-5; the listed D gene, TRBD1, was not tested against the DNA. TRBV21-1 is a pseudogene locus. CDR3 length: 15 amino acids. In DNA, the CDR3 is TGTGCCAGCAGCAAGATTATAACAGCACATCAGCCCCAGCATTTT. It encodes CASSKIITAHQPQHF.

The chain's CDR3 is CASSSTSVVNEQFF. Written as DNA, the CDR3 is TGTGCCAGCAGCTCTACTAGCGTCGTCAATGAGCAGTTCTTC. The chain links TRBV11-2 to TRBJ2-1, with TRBD2 matching over 7 bases. The CDR3 sequence is 14 residues long. Trimming removed 4 bases from V and 6 bases from J; junction bases left unmatched: 6. Germline values: CDR1 SGHAT, CDR2 FQNNGV.

The rearrangement uses TRBV30 and TRBJ1-5, with 8 nucleotides matching TRBD1. CDR3 length: 14 amino acids. The germline V gene has CDR1 GTSNPN and CDR2 SVGIG (reference sequence). After removal of 3 bases from V and 3 bases from J, the junction contained 4 bases not matched to a gene. The CDR3 is CAWSTGQVNQPQHF. The CDR3 nucleotides are TGTGCCTGGAGCACGGGACAGGTCAATCAGCCCCAGCATTTT.

This sequence joins TRBV4-2 and TRBJ2-5; 9 bases are shared with TRBD2. The ends lost 1 base at V and 0 bases at J; junction bases unmatched: 3. The CDR3 totals 16 residues. The germline CDR1 and CDR2 sequences are LGHNA and YNFKEQ. Here the CDR3 reads CASSQAAGGYQETQYF. Here the CDR3 DNA reads TGTGCCAGCAGCCAAGCGGCGGGGGGGTACCAAGAGACCCAGTACTTC.

The chain couples TRBV13 to TRBJ2-1; D possibly corresponds to TRBD2 (6 bases). The V end was cut by 0 bases, the J end by 0 bases, with 12 bases between. The CDR3 sequence is 17 residues long. Germline-derived CDR1 and CDR2 are PRHDT and FYEKMQ (reference sequence). CDR3 bases: TGTGCCAGCAGCTTAGGGCTAGCGCTCAGCTCCTACAATGAGCAGTTCTTC. Its translation: CASSLGLALSSYNEQFF.

V and J are TRBV9 and TRBJ1-1; no clear D. This CDR3 spans 9 amino acids. Germline CDR1 is SGDLS and CDR2 is YYNGEE. The V end lost 10 bases, the J end lost 7 bases, and 8 bases lay between the germline ends. The CDR3 DNA is TGTGCCGGTTGGAGTGAAGCTTTCTTT. This gives the protein CAGWSEAFF.

The gene calls are TRBV14 and TRBJ2-7; no definite D call. V dropped 2 bases and J dropped 4 bases, with 6 bases sitting between them. The germline CDR1 and CDR2 sequences are SGHDN and FVKESK. This CDR3 comprises 12 residues. CDR3 DNA: TGTGCCAGCAGCCAAACAAGTTACGAGCAGTACTTC. Its protein product is CASSQTSYEQYF.

The V gene is TRBV7-2, the J gene TRBJ2-5, with TRBD2 matching 13 bases. This CDR3 has 20 amino acids. CDR1 and CDR2 from the germline V gene are SGHTA and FQGNSA. The ends lost 0 bases at V and 5 bases at J; junction bases unmatched: 15. The CDR3: CASSLAGLAGTGVLLETQYF. DNA of the CDR3: TGTGCCAGCAGCTTAGCGGGACTAGCGGGAACGGGCGTCTTGCTGGAGACCCAGTACTTC.

This clone came up a few times. Other DNA sequences from this sample encode an identical CDR3 as well. The rearrangement joins TRBV6-5 to TRBJ1-3; D is unresolved. This CDR3 has 13 residues. CDR1 and CDR2 from the germline V gene are MNHEY and SVGAGI. Trimming removed 0 bases at V and 4 bases at J, with 4 bases between. CDR3 sequence (DNA): TGTGCCAGCAGTTACTCGGGCGGAAACACCATATATTTT. Translated, it gives CASSYSGGNTIYF.

This rearrangement joins TRBV6-5 to TRBJ2-1; maybe TRBD1 (6 bases). V was pared by 6 bases and J by 3 bases, with 9 bases between. The CDR3 is made up of 13 amino acids. CDR1 is MNHEY and CDR2 is SVGAGI in the germline V gene. In DNA, the CDR3 is TGTGCCAGCAGCACCAGGGGCTACAATGAGCAGTTCTTC. Amino acids: CASSTRGYNEQFF.

This clone has just one count. The rearrangement uses TRBV13 and TRBJ2-7; 9 bases agree with TRBD1. The CDR3 length is 15 residues. Trimming at V came to 4 bases and at J to 5 bases, leaving 9 bases not matched to a gene. CDR1 PRHDT and CDR2 FYEKMQ come from the germline V gene (reference sequence). This chain's CDR3 is CASSSYGQGYDEQYF. CDR3 nucleotide sequence: TGTGCCAGCAGCTCGTACGGACAGGGGTACGACGAGCAGTACTTC.

This chain joins TRBV10-2 and TRBJ2-7, with 7 bases fitting TRBD1. Germline CDR1 is WSHSY and CDR2 is SAAADI. The CDR3 is 13 amino acids. The trim removed 7 bases at V and 4 bases at J, leaving 7 bases unmatched. The CDR3 sequence is CASTWSGGYEQYF. The CDR3 DNA reads TGCGCCAGCACGTGGTCAGGGGGATACGAGCAGTACTTC.

The rearrangement uses TRBV5-6 and TRBJ2-5; 8 bases agree with TRBD2. The germline V gene encodes CDR1 SGHDT and CDR2 YYEEEE. This CDR3 spans 17 amino acids. After removal of 4 bases from V and 2 bases from J, the junction contained 13 bases not matched to a gene. CDR3 nucleotide sequence: TGTGCCAGCAGCGCCACCCCAGCGGGGGTGAAGCAAGAGACCCAGTACTTC. Its translation is CASSATPAGVKQETQYF.

This clone was observed a handful of times. The rearrangement links TRBV7-8 to TRBJ1-6; possible D gene TRBD1, 6 bases. The CDR3 consists of 14 residues. Trimming stripped 4 bases from V and 8 bases from J, with 12 bases between. Germline values: CDR1 SGHVS, CDR2 FQNEAQ. Here the CDR3 DNA reads TGTGCCAGCAGCTCCCGCCAGGGGTATTCACCCCTCCACTTT. It codes for CASSSRQGYSPLHF. The entire variable domain, with the rest obtained from reference TRBV7-8 and TRBJ1-6, is as follows: GAGVSQSPRYKVAKRGQDVALRCDPISGHVSLFWYQQALGQGPEFLTYFQNEAQLDKSGLPSDRFFAERPEGSVSTLKIQRTQQEDSAVYLCASSSRQGYSPLHFGNGTRLTVT.

The CDR3 DNA reads as TGCGCCAGCACCCGGACAGGAGGAGGGCAAGAGACCCAGTACTTC. Translation: CASTRTGGGQETQYF. The chain employs TRBV5-1 and TRBJ2-5; D possibly corresponds to TRBD1 (7 bases). The V end was cut by 6 bases, the J end by 2 bases, with 17 bases between. There are 15 residues in the CDR3. Germline V lookup: CDR1 SGHRS, CDR2 YFSETQ.